The 19 T cell receptor beta chains below were found in one sample sequenced in a study of T cell clones after liver transplantation. Repertoires were generated with immunoSEQ multiplex PCR, while TCRdb's copy carries only in-frame clones and drops some. The data contain more than 65,000 clones, 80% of them singletons. The sequenced sample was CD4+ T cells from blood, obtained 12 months after liver transplant. The receptors come from a human patient who received a liver transplant. Some of these T cells may belong to the graft donor.

This chain joins TRBV28 and TRBJ1-5; D might be TRBD1 (5 bases). Germline V gene lookup returns CDR1 MDHEN and CDR2 SYDVKM. There are 12 residues in the CDR3. V lost 8 bases and J lost 6, with 11 bases in between. The CDR3 protein is CASSGYGQPQHF. In DNA, the CDR3 is TGTGCCAGCTCAGGGTACGGTCAGCCCCAGCATTTT.

V is TRBV19 and J is TRBJ1-1, with D perhaps matching TRBD1 (5 bases). V lost 6 bases to trimming and J lost 5 bases, with 13 bases between them. Germline lookup yields CDR1 LNHDA and CDR2 SQIVND (reference sequence). The CDR3 has 13 amino acids. The CDR3 DNA sequence: TGTGCCAGTAGCAAAAAGGGGAGAACTGAAGCTTTCTTT. Translation gives CASSKKGRTEAFF.

This chain uses TRBV11-1 with TRBJ2-7; TRBD1 agrees at 9 bases. Looked up from germline, CDR1 is SGHAT and CDR2 is FQDESV (reference sequence). V shed 10 bases and J 2 bases; nucleotides not matched to a gene: 6. CDR3 length equals 13 residues. This CDR3 is CATPDRGTYEQYF. CDR3 nucleotide sequence: TGTGCCACTCCGGACAGGGGTACCTACGAGCAGTACTTC.

This clone was seen a single time. This sequence joins TRBV18 and TRBJ2-1, with no clear D. The CDR3 contains 13 residues. CDR1 and CDR2 (germline): KGHSH, LQKENI. Trimming shortened V by 3 bases and J by 2 bases, and 5 bases separated the two germline ends. The CDR3 coding sequence is TGTGCCAGCTCACCTGCAGCCTACAATGAGCAGTTCTTC. It yields the protein CASSPAAYNEQFF.

V and J are TRBV28 and TRBJ1-2; D might be TRBD1 (5 bases). The CDR3 is 14 amino acids. Germline CDR1 MDHEN, CDR2 SYDVKM. With 3 bases removed from V and 2 bases from J, the gap between germline ends came to 10 bases. CDR3 in amino acids: CASSFRGPNYGYTF. In nucleotides, the CDR3 is TGTGCCAGCAGTTTTAGGGGACCGAACTATGGCTACACCTTC.

In this sample, this clone turned up a few times. The gene calls are TRBV7-2 and TRBJ1-4; perhaps TRBD1 as D (5 bases). Germline CDR1 reads SGHTA; CDR2 reads FQGNSA. The length of the CDR3 is 14 residues. V lost 5 bases to trimming and J lost 2 bases, with 9 bases between them. The CDR3 DNA is TGTGCCAGCAGCCTCAGGGTTACTAATGAAAAACTGTTTTTT. This translates into CASSLRVTNEKLFF.

V usage is TRBV7-8 and J usage is TRBJ2-5; D call uncertain. Looked up from germline, CDR1 is SGHVS and CDR2 is FQNEAQ. The CDR3 is 14 residues long. V was trimmed by 4 bases and J by 2 bases, leaving 11 bases between them. This CDR3 is CASSSGRQQETQYF. In nucleotides, the CDR3 is TGTGCCAGCAGCTCCGGACGGCAACAAGAGACCCAGTACTTC.

A single count supports this clone. The rearrangement links TRBV25-1 to TRBJ1-3, with D uncertain. The CDR3 has 11 amino acids. Per the germline V gene, CDR1 is MGHDK and CDR2 is SYGVNS. Trimming cost V 5 bases and J 3 bases, with 2 bases left between them. The CDR3 coding sequence is TGTGCCAGCAGTCATGGAAACACCATATATTTT. Its translation is CASSHGNTIYF. The full variable domain, in which reference TRBV25-1 and TRBJ1-3 provide the parts outside the CDR3, is EADIYQTPRYLVIGTGKKITLECSQTMGHDKMYWYQQDPGMELHLIHYSYGVNSTEKGDLSSESTVSRIRTEHFPLTLESARPSHTSQYLCASSHGNTIYFGEGSWLTVV.

CDR3 sequence: CASSELYQSAKNIQYF. CDR3 coding DNA: TGTGCCAGCAGTGAACTGTACCAGTCAGCCAAAAACATTCAGTACTTC. The J gene is TRBJ2-4, the V gene TRBV6-1; unclear D gene. This CDR3 is 16 amino acids long. Trimming left V 2 bases short and J 0 bases short, with 11 bases between. The germline V gene has CDR1 MNHNS and CDR2 SASEGT.

V usage is TRBV28 and J usage is TRBJ1-5; TRBD1 agrees at 7 bases. Germline V lookup: CDR1 MDHEN, CDR2 SYDVKM. The CDR3 length is 18 residues. V shed 3 bases, J shed 1 base, and the junction held 12 bases outside the gene matches. In nucleotides, the CDR3 is TGTGCCAGCAGTTTGTGGCAGGGGGTAAGTAGGAGCAATCAGCCCCAGCATTTT. As protein: CASSLWQGVSRSNQPQHF.

V is TRBV5-1 and J is TRBJ1-1; D perhaps matches TRBD1 (5 bases). The CDR3 loop spans 15 amino acids. The V gene lost 0 bases and the J gene lost 0 bases, with 9 bases spanning the gap. In germline, CDR1 is SGHRS, CDR2 YFSETQ. CDR3 region: CASSLAAGVNTEAFF. CDR3 nucleotide sequence: TGCGCCAGCAGCTTGGCCGCGGGGGTGAACACTGAAGCTTTCTTT.

This clone was counted a single time. This chain connects TRBV9 to TRBJ2-7; no clear D. The CDR3 is 16 amino acids. Between the trimmed V and J ends, which lost 0 bases and 3 bases, there was a span of 16 bases. Germline lookup yields CDR1 SGDLS and CDR2 YYNGEE. The CDR3: CASSVGVAQLNYEQYF. For the CDR3, the DNA is TGTGCCAGCAGCGTAGGGGTAGCACAGCTGAACTACGAGCAGTACTTC. Supplemented by reference TRBV9 and TRBJ2-7, the full variable domain reads DSGVTQTPKHLITATGQRVTLRCSPRSGDLSVYWYQQSLDQGLQFLIQYYNGEERAKGNILERFSAQQFPDLHSELNLSSLELGDSALYFCASSVGVAQLNYEQYFGPGTRLTVT.

The CDR3 sequence is CASRRTGDSYEQYF. CDR3 in DNA: TGTGCCAGCAGACGGACAGGTGACTCCTACGAGCAGTACTTC. J is TRBJ2-7 and V is TRBV5-5; 7 nucleotides line up with TRBD1. V was clipped by 5 bases and J by 0 bases; unmatched bases: 5. The CDR3 contains 14 residues. The germline CDR1 and CDR2 sequences are SGHKS and YYEKEE (reference sequence). Together with reference TRBV5-5 and TRBJ2-7, the CDR3 gives the full variable domain: DAGVTQSPTHLIKTRGQQVTLRCSPISGHKSVSWYQQVLGQGPQFIFQYYEKEERGRGNFPDRFSARQFPNYSSELNVNALLLGDSALYLCASRRTGDSYEQYFGPGTRLTVT.

This clone was observed a handful of times. The chain is built from TRBV18 and TRBJ2-1; 7 bases are shared with TRBD2. Looked up from germline, CDR1 is KGHSH and CDR2 is LQKENI. V was pared by 5 bases and J by 9 bases, with 1 base of the junction left unmatched. There are 11 residues in the CDR3. The CDR3 DNA sequence: TGTGCCAGCTCAGGGGAGGGTGAGCAGTTCTTC. Amino acids: CASSGEGEQFF.

The chain recombines TRBV10-3 with TRBJ2-3; 10 bases are a match to TRBD2. The trim removed 10 bases at V and 1 base at J, leaving 5 bases unmatched. CDR1 is ENHRY and CDR2 is SYGVKD in the germline V gene. The CDR3 sequence is 14 residues long. The CDR3 sequence: CATGGTSGTDTQYF. As DNA, the CDR3 is TGTGCCACCGGGGGGACTAGCGGCACAGATACGCAGTATTTT.

The genes are TRBV4-1 and TRBJ1-3; D remains ambiguous. CDR1 and CDR2 from the germline V gene are MGHRA and YSYEKL. This CDR3 contains 16 residues. Trimming pared 0 bases from V and 0 bases from J, leaving 9 bases between. The CDR3 nucleotides are TGCGCCAGCAGCCAAGATAAGGGCCTCTCTGGAAACACCATATATTTT. Its protein is CASSQDKGLSGNTIYF.

This clone is labeled medium-sized. The chain is built from TRBV6-1 and TRBJ1-5; D possibly corresponds to TRBD1 (5 bases). Looked up from germline, CDR1 is MNHNS and CDR2 is SASEGT. The length of the CDR3 is 15 residues. The V gene lost 3 bases and the J gene lost 1 base, with 10 bases spanning the gap. CDR3 sequence reads: CASSEPGISNQPQHF. In nucleotides, the CDR3 is TGTGCCAGCAGTGAGCCAGGGATAAGCAATCAGCCCCAGCATTTT.

V gene TRBV5-1 combines with J gene TRBJ2-7; 7 nucleotides match TRBD2. V was clipped by 0 bases and J by 4 bases; unmatched bases: 4. The germline V gene has CDR1 SGHRS and CDR2 YFSETQ. The CDR3 is 14 residues long. The CDR3 region has the DNA TGCGCCAGCAGCTTGGGGCCAGCGGGATACGAGCAGTACTTC. This encodes CASSLGPAGYEQYF.

The V gene is TRBV9, the J gene TRBJ2-3; TRBD1 might be the D (5 bases). This CDR3 is 12 amino acids long. CDR1 is SGDLS, CDR2 YYNGEE, per germline. Deletions cut 3 bases from V and 9 bases from J, with 11 bases between. This CDR3 reads CASSALRGTQYF. For the CDR3, the DNA is TGTGCCAGCAGCGCCCTAAGGGGCACGCAGTATTTT. The variable domain in full, with the rest retrieved from reference TRBV9 and TRBJ2-3, is DSGVTQTPKHLITATGQRVTLRCSPRSGDLSVYWYQQSLDQGLQFLIQYYNGEERAKGNILERFSAQQFPDLHSELNLSSLELGDSALYFCASSALRGTQYFGPGTRLTVL.